This entry lists 32 T cell receptor beta chains sequenced from one sample in a study of T cells in localized non-small cell lung cancer. The method was immunoSEQ multiplex PCR; TCRdb's version includes in-frame clones alone and lacks a portion of them. This table has 38,000 or so clones, 80% to 85% appearing once. The sequenced sample was peripheral blood mononuclear cells, obtained before any cancer treatment. Source of these receptors: a male donor at least 60 years old with stage II lung adenocarcinoma.

The chain recombines TRBV10-3 with TRBJ2-2, with a weak D call TRBD2 (5 bases). Germline CDR1 reads ENHRY; CDR2 reads SYGVKD. There are 16 residues in the CDR3. Trimming pared 4 bases from V and 1 base from J, leaving 13 bases between. CDR3 residues: CAISGRDRGNTGELFF. CDR3 sequence (DNA): TGTGCCATCAGTGGTCGGGATCGAGGGAACACCGGGGAGCTGTTTTTT.

The chain couples TRBV6-1 to TRBJ1-2; D possibly corresponds to TRBD1 (5 bases). Germline CDR1 MNHNS, CDR2 SASEGT. The CDR3 runs to 15 residues. The V end was cut by 6 bases, the J end by 0 bases, with 14 bases between. The CDR3 is CASSPRTNANYGYTF. Written as DNA, the CDR3 is TGTGCCAGCAGCCCACGGACAAACGCTAACTATGGCTACACCTTC.

V gene TRBV6-5 combines with J gene TRBJ1-3; D not resolved. The V gene's germline CDR1 is MNHEY and CDR2 SVGAGI. Deletions cut 11 bases from V and 0 bases from J, with 5 bases between. The CDR3 sequence is 11 residues long. The CDR3 loop is CAAGSGNTIYF. CDR3 nucleotide sequence: TGTGCCGCGGGCTCTGGAAACACCATATATTTT.

The V gene is TRBV4-1, the J gene TRBJ2-1; perhaps TRBD1 as D (6 bases). Germline lookup yields CDR1 MGHRA and CDR2 YSYEKL. The CDR3 contains 16 residues. V was clipped by 0 bases and J by 4 bases, with 13 bases between them. The DNA for the CDR3 is TGCGCCAGCAGCCAAGATCGAAGGGGGACGTACAATGAGCAGTTCTTC. Translated: CASSQDRRGTYNEQFF.

The CDR3 sequence is CASSLSRGLTDTQYF. DNA of the CDR3: TGTGCCAGCAGCCTTTCGAGGGGGCTGACAGATACGCAGTATTTT. The rearrangement uses TRBV7-6 and TRBJ2-3, with 7 nucleotides matching TRBD1. Germline V CDR1 and CDR2: SGHVS, FNYEAQ. The V and J ends lost 5 bases and 3 bases, in that order; junction bases with no gene match: 8. This CDR3 is built from 15 residues.

V and J are TRBV14 and TRBJ2-1; D remains ambiguous. The CDR3 covers 14 residues. V lost 0 bases and J 9 bases, leaving 12 bases between the germline ends. In germline, CDR1 is SGHDN, CDR2 FVKESK. The CDR3, as DNA: TGTGCCAGCAGCCAAGATTGGAGAGCCAGTGAGCAGTTCTTC. As protein: CASSQDWRASEQFF.

The chain links TRBV18 to TRBJ1-1; TRBD1 matches at 8 bases. Germline lookup yields CDR1 KGHSH and CDR2 LQKENI. This CDR3 comprises 14 residues. With 5 bases clipped from V and 5 bases from J, the junction kept 7 bases outside the gene matches. The CDR3, as DNA: TGTGCCAGCTCATTGCAGGGGGCGTCTACTGAAGCTTTCTTT. Protein: CASSLQGASTEAFF. The whole variable domain, remainder taken from reference TRBV18 and TRBJ1-1, is NAGVMQNPRHLVRRRGQEARLRCSPMKGHSHVYWYRQLPEEGLKFMVYLQKENIIDESGMPKERFSAEFPKEGPSILRIQQVVRGDSAAYFCASSLQGASTEAFFGQGTRLTVV.

The chain has TRBV28 and TRBJ1-1, with 7 bases fitting TRBD1. The CDR3 sequence is 12 residues long. The V segment lost 11 bases and the J segment 3 bases; nucleotides outside the gene matches: 6. Germline CDR1 reads MDHEN; CDR2 reads SYDVKM. CDR3 in DNA: TGTGCCTCCAGGGGGGGAGACACTGAAGCTTTCTTT. Translated: CASRGGDTEAFF.

The chain couples TRBV5-6 to TRBJ1-2; TRBD1 aligns across 7 bases. The CDR3 spans 13 residues. V shed 3 bases, J shed 4 bases, and the junction held 3 bases outside the gene matches. The germline CDR1 and CDR2 sequences are SGHDT and YYEEEE. The CDR3, as DNA: TGTGCCAGCAGCTCGGGACAGTCCTATGGCTACACCTTC. Translated, it gives CASSSGQSYGYTF.

The chain has TRBV7-9 and TRBJ2-5; the D gene is possibly TRBD1 (6 bases). V dropped 5 bases and J dropped 1 base, with 14 bases sitting between them. The CDR3 covers 15 residues. CDR1 and CDR2 from the germline V gene are SEHNR and FQNEAQ (reference sequence). CDR3 in amino acids: CASSQGLGFQETQYF. DNA of the CDR3: TGTGCCAGCAGCCAGGGGTTGGGTTTCCAAGAGACCCAGTACTTC.

The chain joins TRBV19 to TRBJ1-5, with a possible D match to TRBD1 (5 bases). V was cut by 7 bases and J by 7 bases, with 11 bases left in between. The CDR3 runs to 12 residues. CDR1 is LNHDA, CDR2 SQIVND, per germline (reference sequence). CDR3 sequence: CASNQGNQPQHF. The CDR3 DNA is TGTGCCAGTAATCAGGGTAACCAGCCCCAGCATTTT.

The chain uses TRBV30 and TRBJ2-5; D may be TRBD1 or TRBD2 (5 bases each). The CDR3 spans 17 residues. Germline CDR1 GTSNPN, CDR2 SVGIG (reference sequence). The CDR3 bases are TGTGCGACTTATGCCCTCGGGACCGCTGACCGACGGGGGACCCAGTACTTC. Protein: CATYALGTADRRGTQYF.

The chain recombines TRBV2 with TRBJ1-6, with 10 bases matching TRBD1. The germline V gene encodes CDR1 SNHLY and CDR2 FYNNEI. Unmatched junction bases numbered 13, after V lost 7 bases and J lost 10 bases. The CDR3 runs 16 residues. The CDR3 DNA sequence: TGTGCCAGCATGGACCCCCAGACAGGGGGCGTATCACCCCTCCACTTT. It encodes CASMDPQTGGVSPLHF.

The CDR3: CASSKGPSYEQYF. The CDR3 bases are TGTGCCAGCAGCAAGGGGCCCTCCTACGAGCAGTACTTC. The rearrangement links TRBV7-2 to TRBJ2-7; a weak D match, TRBD1 (5 bases). The ends were cut back, 5 bases at V and 0 bases at J, with 8 bases in the middle. Germline CDR1 reads SGHTA; CDR2 reads FQGNSA. The CDR3 totals 13 residues.

This sequence joins TRBV14 and TRBJ1-2, with D uncertain. The CDR3 totals 14 residues. CDR1 and CDR2 from the germline V gene are SGHDN and FVKESK. V was shortened by 1 base and J by 4 bases, with 10 bases between the two germline ends. The CDR3 spells CASSQGVQLYGYTF. In DNA, the CDR3 is TGTGCCAGCAGCCAAGGGGTACAGCTCTATGGCTACACCTTC.

The J gene is TRBJ2-7, the V gene TRBV5-1; no definite D call. Between the trimmed V and J ends, which lost 1 base and 0 bases, there was a span of 11 bases. This CDR3 has 15 amino acids. The germline CDR1 and CDR2 sequences are SGHRS and YFSETQ. The CDR3 loop reads CASSLSVFSSYEQYF. CDR3 in DNA: TGCGCCAGCAGCTTGAGCGTTTTCAGCTCCTACGAGCAGTACTTC.

The V and J genes are TRBV6-1 and TRBJ2-7, with D perhaps matching TRBD1 (5 bases). CDR1 and CDR2 from the germline V gene are MNHNS and SASEGT. V shed 1 base and J shed 0 bases, with 10 bases lying between them. The CDR3 loop spans 15 amino acids. CDR3 coding DNA: TGTGCCAGCAGTGAAGGTCAGGGCGGCTCCTACGAGCAGTACTTC. Its protein product is CASSEGQGGSYEQYF.

This chain joins TRBV7-8 and TRBJ2-7; D is possibly TRBD1 (6 bases). Trimming stripped 0 bases from V and 3 bases from J, with 12 bases between. CDR1 is SGHVS, CDR2 FQNEAQ, per germline. The CDR3 spans 15 residues. Here the CDR3 reads CASSLARLRGYEQYF. The CDR3, as DNA: TGTGCCAGCAGCTTAGCGCGACTCAGGGGCTACGAGCAGTACTTC.

This clone has only a few counts. CDR3 sequence: CASSRMGGKETQYF. DNA for the CDR3: TGTGCCAGCAGCCGCATGGGGGGGAAAGAGACCCAGTACTTC. The rearrangement joins TRBV7-9 to TRBJ2-5, with TRBD2 identical over 7 bases. The J segment lost 3 bases and the V segment lost 5 bases, leaving 6 bases of the junction unmatched. This CDR3 has 14 amino acids. From germline, CDR1 is SEHNR and CDR2 FQNEAQ (reference sequence).

This chain links TRBV10-3 with TRBJ2-2; the match to TRBD2 covers 11 bases. Trimming cost V 11 bases and J 7 bases; bases outside gene matches: 9. This CDR3 has 14 amino acids. In germline, CDR1 is ENHRY, CDR2 SYGVKD. CDR3: CASTRGTSGGELFF. CDR3 DNA sequence: TGTGCCTCCACCAGAGGGACTAGCGGCGGGGAGCTGTTTTTT.

This rearrangement joins TRBV5-6 to TRBJ2-5; TRBD1 matches 9 bases. Germline V gene data show CDR1 as SGHDT and CDR2 as YYEEEE. V shed 2 bases, J shed 5 bases, and the junction held 10 bases outside the gene matches. This CDR3 spans 16 amino acids. This CDR3 reads CASSFGQGILGETQYF. The CDR3 bases are TGTGCCAGCAGCTTCGGACAGGGGATATTGGGGGAGACCCAGTACTTC.

The genes are TRBV7-2 and TRBJ2-7; 10 bases fit TRBD2. V lost 5 bases and J lost 4; bases outside the gene matches: 8. CDR1 and CDR2 (germline): SGHTA, FQGNSA. The CDR3 loop spans 15 amino acids. In DNA form, the CDR3 reads TGTGCCAGCAGCCCGCTAGCGGGAGCAGGGTACGAGCAGTACTTC. Translated, it gives CASSPLAGAGYEQYF.

CDR3 sequence reads: CASSYRDRIQETQYF. The CDR3 coding sequence is TGCGCCAGCAGCTACCGGGACAGGATTCAAGAGACCCAGTACTTC. The chain links TRBV5-1 to TRBJ2-5; 8 bases match TRBD1. Germline CDR1 and CDR2: SGHRS and YFSETQ. The V segment lost 3 bases and the J segment 2 bases; nucleotides outside the gene matches: 6. The CDR3 loop spans 15 amino acids.

This clone was detected a few times. The V and J genes are TRBV12-5 and TRBJ1-5, with D unclear. V shed 2 bases and J shed 1 base, with 12 bases lying between them. CDR3 length: 16 amino acids. Germline-derived CDR1 and CDR2 are LGHNT and FRNRAP. In nucleotides, the CDR3 is TGTGCTAGTGGTTTGTTGTTAGATTCGAGCAATCAGCCCCAGCATTTT. Protein sequence: CASGLLLDSSNQPQHF.

There are a few counts of this clone. The chain recombines TRBV25-1 with TRBJ1-1; no definite D call. The germline gives CDR1 MGHDK, CDR2 SYGVNS. V was pared by 5 bases and J by 5 bases, with 6 bases between. This CDR3 comprises 11 residues. CDR3 bases: TGTGCCAGCAGTTCTCGGACTGAAGCTTTCTTT. Residues: CASSSRTEAFF.

The gene calls are TRBV5-8 and TRBJ2-1; D unclear. Germline V gene sequence: CDR1 SGHTS, CDR2 YDEGEE. Trimming removed 0 bases at V and 0 bases at J, with 7 bases between. CDR3 length: 15 residues. Written as DNA, the CDR3 is TGTGCCAGCAGCTTGGCAGCAGCCTCCTACAATGAGCAGTTCTTC. As protein: CASSLAAASYNEQFF.

The chain is built from TRBV5-4 and TRBJ2-4, with D possibly TRBD2 on 6 matching bases. V was shortened by 2 bases and J by 0 bases, with 12 bases between the two germline ends. CDR3 length: 16 residues. Per the germline V gene, CDR1 is SGHNT and CDR2 is YYREEE (reference sequence). In DNA form, the CDR3 reads TGTGCCAGCAGCTTAGGAGGGGACTTAGCCAAAAACATTCAGTACTTC. As protein: CASSLGGDLAKNIQYF. Drawing the rest from reference TRBV5-4 and TRBJ2-4, the complete variable domain is ETGVTQSPTHLIKTRGQQVTLRCSSQSGHNTVSWYQQALGQGPQFIFQYYREEENGRGNFPPRFSGLQFPNYSSELNVNALELDDSALYLCASSLGGDLAKNIQYFGAGTRLSVL.

The genes are TRBV4-3 and TRBJ2-6; tentative D call: TRBD1 (5 bases). Germline CDR1 LGHNA, CDR2 YSLEER. The CDR3 is 18 residues long. Trimming took off 0 bases at V and 0 bases at J, with 12 bases between the two ends. CDR3 residues: CASSQDLAGRSGANVLTF. CDR3 nucleotide sequence: TGCGCCAGCAGCCAAGATCTGGCAGGGCGCTCTGGGGCCAACGTCCTGACTTTC.

This clone was picked up one time. The V and J genes are TRBV11-1 and TRBJ2-1; 13 bases align to TRBD2. CDR1 and CDR2 from the germline V gene are SGHAT and FQDESV (reference sequence). V was pared by 0 bases and J by 6 bases, with 2 bases of the junction left unmatched. The CDR3 has 16 residues. CDR3 bases: TGTGCCAGCAGCTTAGCGGGGACTAGCGGGATCAATGAGCAGTTCTTC. It encodes CASSLAGTSGINEQFF. Based on the CDR3 plus reference TRBV11-1 and TRBJ2-1, the full variable domain is EAEVAQSPRYKITEKSQAVAFWCDPISGHATLYWYRQILGQGPELLVQFQDESVVDDSQLPKDRFSAERLKGVDSTLKIQPAELGDSAMYLCASSLAGTSGINEQFFGPGTRLTVL.

The rearrangement links TRBV9 to TRBJ2-3; 11 positions match TRBD2. Trimming removed 0 bases from V and 6 bases from J; junction bases left unmatched: 3. The CDR3 extends over 15 amino acids. Germline V gives CDR1 SGDLS, CDR2 YYNGEE. The CDR3 loop reads CASSVGTSGSDTQYF. CDR3 sequence (DNA): TGTGCCAGCAGCGTAGGAACTAGCGGGAGTGATACGCAGTATTTT.

This clone was detected once. The chain recombines TRBV7-9 with TRBJ1-2; weak D call: TRBD1 (5 bases). V lost 5 bases, J lost 4 bases, and 17 bases lay in between. The CDR3 loop spans 15 amino acids. CDR1 and CDR2 from the germline V gene are SEHNR and FQNEAQ (reference sequence). CDR3 in amino acids: CASSQGMTPPYGYTF. In DNA, the CDR3 is TGTGCCAGCAGCCAGGGAATGACGCCTCCCTATGGCTACACCTTC. Variable domain in full (rest from reference TRBV7-9 and TRBJ1-2): DTGVSQNPRHKITKRGQNVTFRCDPISEHNRLYWYRQTLGQGPEFLTYFQNEAQLEKSRLLSDRFSAERPKGSFSTLEIQRTEQGDSAMYLCASSQGMTPPYGYTFGSGTRLTVV.

This clone was detected once. The chain has TRBV5-1 and TRBJ2-1, with TRBD2 matching over 11 bases. The V segment lost 0 bases and the J segment 1 base; nucleotides outside the gene matches: 3. The CDR3 loop spans 17 amino acids. Germline assignment: CDR1 SGHRS and CDR2 YFSETQ. CDR3 residues: CASSLATSGTSYNEQFF. The CDR3 bases are TGCGCCAGCAGCTTGGCGACTAGCGGGACTTCCTACAATGAGCAGTTCTTC.